These 27 T cell receptor beta chains were sequenced from one sample in a study of blood T cells in healthy people across ages. A sample-barcoded 5' primer and a J-beta primer mix were used in a second PCR of roughly 6 to 12 cycles. TCRdb fed the 5' RACE reads into MiXCR, producing one record per CDR3 protein. Of around 780,000 distinct CDR3 sequences listed, roughly 25% were seen once; the top ten hold around 2.9%. These data were likewise used in another study, on T cells of mothers and their children.

The sequencing input was blood. The receptor source for this set is a boy between 10 and 17 years old in good health.

V is TRBV7-6 and J is TRBJ2-5; D is unresolved. Trimming took off 4 bases at V and 6 bases at J, with 15 bases between the two ends. Germline V lookup: CDR1 SGHVS, CDR2 FNYEAQ. This CDR3 region has 14 residues. The CDR3 region is CASSSYSLGKTQYF. The CDR3, as DNA: TGTGCCAGCAGCTCCTACTCCCTCGGAAAGACCCAGTACTTC.

Concerning this clonotype: The CDR3 ends on some other residue instead of the conserved phenylalanine or tryptophan, so this is likely a read error. The DNA is omitted, as the CDR3 cannot be located on it reliably, and the CDR3 follows TCRdb's listing. CDR3 in amino acids: CASSKVGGGSSYNEQFS. The chain has TRBV21-1 and TRBJ2-1; TRBD2, the D gene given by the table, was not confirmed from the DNA. TRBV21-1 has pseudogene status. The CDR3 length is 17 residues, termini included.

This clonotype was found a few times. The CDR3 here is CASSHRELEPQHF. Here the CDR3 DNA reads TGTGCCAGCAGCCACAGGGAGTTGGAGCCCCAGCATTTT. V is TRBV7-9 and J is TRBJ1-5, with TRBD1 as a possible D gene (6 bases). The ends were cut back, 5 bases at V and 8 bases at J, with 13 bases in the middle. CDR3 size: 13 residues. Germline V lookup: CDR1 SEHNR, CDR2 FQNEAQ (reference sequence).

V and J are TRBV6-1 and TRBJ2-7; possibly TRBD1 or TRBD2 for D (5 bases each). Trimming left V 4 bases short and J 0 bases short, with 13 bases between. Germline assignment: CDR1 MNHNS and CDR2 SASEGT. This CDR3 contains 15 residues. The CDR3 loop is CASSGGTASSYEQYF. CDR3 in DNA: TGTGCCAGCAGTGGTGGGACGGCGAGCTCCTACGAGCAGTACTTC.

The rearrangement uses TRBV29-1 and TRBJ1-1; perhaps TRBD1 as D (6 bases). The CDR3 spans 14 residues. V was trimmed by 3 bases and J by 4 bases, leaving 15 bases between them. CDR1 is SQVTM and CDR2 is ANQGSEA in the germline V gene. CDR3: CSVDVRGGFTEAFF. DNA for the CDR3: TGCAGCGTTGACGTTAGAGGGGGGTTCACTGAAGCTTTCTTT.

In this sample, this clonotype turned up once. The chain has TRBV5-1 and TRBJ2-7; 8 positions agree with TRBD1. Germline V lookup: CDR1 SGHRS, CDR2 YFSETQ. The trim removed 0 bases at V and 5 bases at J, leaving 7 bases unmatched. The length of the CDR3 is 15 residues. CDR3: CASSLAVTGADEQYF. The CDR3 DNA reads as TGCGCCAGCAGCTTGGCAGTGACAGGGGCGGACGAGCAGTACTTC.

In this sample, this clonotype turned up a few times. The chain recombines TRBV5-1 with TRBJ1-2; a possible D gene is TRBD1 (6 bases). Germline V gene sequence: CDR1 SGHRS, CDR2 YFSETQ. The CDR3 is made up of 15 amino acids. Trimming removed 3 bases from V and 5 bases from J, with 17 bases in between. The CDR3 region is CASSSAAGAPYGYTF. CDR3 DNA sequence: TGCGCCAGCAGCTCGGCGGCAGGGGCACCTTATGGCTACACCTTC.

This clonotype was detected a few times. This chain links TRBV27 with TRBJ2-3; TRBD2 matches at 7 bases. The junction had 15 bases not matched to a gene; V was cut back by 5 bases and J by 4 bases. This CDR3 region has 17 residues. Germline lookup yields CDR1 MNHEY and CDR2 SMNVEV (reference sequence). CDR3 loop: CASSRDYPLRSPDTQYF. In DNA, the CDR3 is TGTGCCAGCAGTCGGGACTACCCCCTTCGGTCCCCAGATACGCAGTATTTT.

The rearrangement joins TRBV10-1 to TRBJ2-4; possible D gene TRBD1, 6 bases. CDR1 is WNHNN and CDR2 is SYGVQD in the germline V gene (reference sequence). The V end lost 4 bases, the J end lost 8 bases, and 15 bases lay between the germline ends. This CDR3 spans 14 amino acids. CDR3 sequence: CASSVDSPRDIQYF. The DNA of the CDR3 is TGCGCCAGCAGTGTGGACAGCCCGCGGGACATTCAGTACTTC.

This chain uses TRBV10-2 with TRBJ1-1; D gene uncertain. V dropped 4 bases and J dropped 2 bases, with 11 bases sitting between them. The germline V gene has CDR1 WSHSY and CDR2 SAAADI. The CDR3 totals 14 residues. The chain's CDR3 is CASSGTILNTEAFF. The CDR3 coding sequence is TGCGCCAGCAGTGGCACAATCCTTAACACTGAAGCTTTCTTT.

This clonotype was detected a few times. The rearrangement links TRBV21-1 to TRBJ2-7; TRBD2 was called by the table and not checked on the DNA. TRBV21-1 represents a pseudogene. The CDR3 loop spans 16 amino acids. In nucleotides, the CDR3 is TGTGCCAGCAGCAAGGCTCCCTCTAGCGGGGTCCACGAGCAGTACTTC. This sequence encodes CASSKAPSSGVHEQYF.

This clonotype was counted a few times. The chain has TRBV12-3 or TRBV12-4 and TRBJ2-1; 8 positions agree with TRBD1. This CDR3 has 14 amino acids. V shed 10 bases, J shed 7 bases, and the junction held 12 bases outside the gene matches. The CDR3 spells CAINPGGQGNEQFF. The CDR3 DNA follows: TGTGCCATCAATCCAGGGGGCCAGGGTAATGAGCAGTTCTTC.

The rearrangement links TRBV28 to TRBJ2-3; 12 bases match TRBD2. The CDR3 consists of 16 residues. Germline values: CDR1 MDHEN, CDR2 SYDVKM. V shed 5 bases and J 5 bases; nucleotides not matched to a gene: 8. The DNA of the CDR3 is TGTGCCAGCAGTCTGACTAGCGGGGGACAGTTAGATACGCAGTATTTT. It encodes CASSLTSGGQLDTQYF.

This clonotype was observed a handful of times. V is TRBV4-1 and J is TRBJ2-7; the match to TRBD2 covers 9 bases. There are 16 residues in the CDR3. Germline V CDR1 and CDR2: MGHRA, YSYEKL. The V segment lost 0 bases and the J segment 0 bases; nucleotides outside the gene matches: 3. CDR3 in amino acids: CASSQDAGGSSYEQYF. For the CDR3, the DNA is TGCGCCAGCAGCCAAGATGCGGGGGGGAGCTCCTACGAGCAGTACTTC.

The gene calls are TRBV12-5 and TRBJ2-7; D gene uncertain. Trimming shortened V by 2 bases and J by 1 base, and 6 bases separated the two germline ends. The CDR3 has 13 residues. The V gene's germline CDR1 is LGHNT and CDR2 FRNRAP. The CDR3 coding sequence is TGTGCTAGTGGTTTGACGGCGTCCTACGAGCAGTACTTC. It encodes CASGLTASYEQYF.

This clonotype was seen a few times. This chain connects TRBV20-1 to TRBJ2-3; a weak D match, TRBD2 (5 bases). In germline, CDR1 is DFQATT, CDR2 SNEGSKA (reference sequence). The CDR3 spans 13 residues. The V and J ends lost 6 bases and 8 bases respectively, with 18 bases between them. CDR3 amino acids: CSASPLEGGTQYF. CDR3 DNA sequence: TGCAGTGCCTCCCCACTAGAGGGCGGTACGCAGTATTTT.

This sequence joins TRBV12-3 or TRBV12-4 and TRBJ2-6; 7 bases map to TRBD1. CDR3 length: 14 amino acids. Unmatched junction bases numbered 10, after V lost 5 bases and J lost 12 bases. In DNA, the CDR3 is TGTGCCAGCAGTCTCCAAGACAGGGTTCCCGTCCTGACTTTC. This sequence encodes CASSLQDRVPVLTF.

This clonotype was observed a handful of times. The V call is TRBV7-6, the J call TRBJ1-5, with D uncertain. This CDR3 spans 15 amino acids. V shed 1 base and J shed 5 bases, with 12 bases lying between them. Germline V gene sequence: CDR1 SGHVS, CDR2 FNYEAQ. The CDR3 here is CASSLGPATDQPQHF. DNA for the CDR3: TGTGCCAGCAGCTTAGGGCCGGCTACCGATCAGCCCCAGCATTTT. The whole variable domain, remainder taken from reference TRBV7-6 and TRBJ1-5, is GAGVSQSPRYKVTKRGQDVALRCDPISGHVSLYWYRQALGQGPEFLTYFNYEAQQDKSGLPNDRFSAERPEGSISTLTIQRTEQRDSAMYRCASSLGPATDQPQHFGDGTRLSIL.

This clonotype was found once. The chain has TRBV24-1 and TRBJ2-1; 7 positions agree with TRBD2. Trimming cost V 3 bases and J 3 bases; bases outside gene matches: 7. Germline V gene sequence: CDR1 KGHDR, CDR2 SFDVKD. The length of the CDR3 is 16 residues. The CDR3 spells CATSDTSGTIYNEQFF. The CDR3 DNA reads TGTGCCACCAGTGATACCTCCGGGACTATCTACAATGAGCAGTTCTTC.

The sample holds many counts of this clonotype. The V gene is TRBV5-1, the J gene TRBJ2-5; TRBD1 is a possible D gene (7 bases). Germline V gene sequence: CDR1 SGHRS, CDR2 YFSETQ. CDR3 length equals 15 residues. Trimming cost V 4 bases and J 0 bases, with 13 bases left between them. CDR3 sequence: CASSLGGTDQETQYF. DNA of the CDR3: TGCGCCAGCAGCCTTGGGGGGACAGACCAAGAGACCCAGTACTTC.

This rearrangement joins TRBV13 to TRBJ1-2; D may be TRBD1 (5 bases). V lost 5 bases and J 6 bases, leaving 13 bases between the germline ends. This CDR3 comprises 13 residues. CDR1 is PRHDT and CDR2 is FYEKMQ in the germline V gene (reference sequence). CDR3 sequence: CASSRQGVDGYTF. In nucleotides, the CDR3 is TGTGCCAGCAGCCGCCAGGGAGTCGATGGCTACACCTTC.

This rearrangement joins TRBV7-9 to TRBJ2-7; unclear D gene. Trimming took 5 bases from V and 3 from J, leaving 8 bases between them. Germline-derived CDR1 and CDR2 are SEHNR and FQNEAQ (reference sequence). The CDR3 length is 12 residues. CDR3 amino acids: CASSIEHYEQYF. The CDR3 nucleotides read TGTGCCAGCAGCATTGAGCACTACGAGCAGTACTTC.

This clonotype was seen repeatedly, ten times or more. The chain uses TRBV29-1 and TRBJ1-1; a weak D match, TRBD1 (5 bases). The CDR3 extends over 11 amino acids. Germline values: CDR1 SQVTM, CDR2 ANQGSEA. V shed 6 bases and J shed 4 bases, with 9 bases lying between them. The CDR3: CSVRVSTEAFF. For the CDR3, the DNA is TGCAGCGTCAGGGTAAGCACTGAAGCTTTCTTT.

This sequence joins TRBV3-1 and TRBJ2-1, with 8 bases aligning to TRBD2. The germline CDR1 and CDR2 sequences are LGHDT and YNNKEL (reference sequence). This CDR3 has 17 amino acids. V dropped 0 bases and J dropped 8; count of bases not matched to a gene: 12. In nucleotides, the CDR3 is TGTGCCAGCAGCCAAGATTCGGCTAGCGGGCTCGTGGATGAGCAGTTCTTC. Its protein is CASSQDSASGLVDEQFF.

This clonotype turned up a few times. J is TRBJ2-5 and V is TRBV24-1; no firm D call. V lost 2 bases and J lost 2, with 8 bases in between. The CDR3 runs to 14 residues. In germline, CDR1 is KGHDR, CDR2 SFDVKD. CDR3 in amino acids: CATSDSPPQETQYF. CDR3 nucleotides: TGTGCCACCAGTGATTCTCCCCCGCAAGAGACCCAGTACTTC.

The chain has TRBV12-3 or TRBV12-4 and TRBJ1-4; D possibly corresponds to TRBD1 (6 bases). Trimming cost V 6 bases and J 7 bases, with 15 bases left between them. The CDR3 is 14 amino acids. Here the CDR3 DNA reads TGTGCCAGCAGACCCCACCAGGGGAGTGAAAAACTGTTTTTT. It translates to CASRPHQGSEKLFF.

This clonotype was seen many times. The rearrangement joins TRBV12-3 or TRBV12-4 to TRBJ2-7; D perhaps matches TRBD1 (6 bases). V was shortened by 3 bases and J by 3 bases, with 6 bases between the two germline ends. The CDR3 length is 12 residues. The CDR3 sequence is CASSLGHYEQYF. The CDR3 DNA is TGTGCCAGCAGTTTGGGACACTACGAGCAGTACTTC.